This TCR beta chain was documented in a study of shared clonotypes between healthy human individuals. The CDR3 is 16 residues long. Unmatched junction bases numbered 5, after V lost 0 bases and J lost 5 bases. Germline CDR1 is MRHNA and CDR2 is SNTAGT. Deep was the level used in running the assay. Generated by immunoSEQ multiplex PCR, the TCRdb table keeps only in-frame clones and is missing some. In the table there are about 510,000 clones, about four fifths of which are singletons. The sample was PBMCs. The TCR comes from a middle-aged woman in good health. Some clones in this sample may be carry-over from other donors' samples. V is TRBV6-4 and J is TRBJ2-1, with 9 positions matching TRBD2. The CDR3 bases are TGTGCCAGCAGTGACTCTGGCGGGAGGGGGGACAATGAGCAGTTCTTC. It specifies CASSDSGGRGDNEQFF.